The 2 T cell receptor beta chains below were found in one sample sequenced in a study of shared T cell receptors in the human thymus. Method: immunoSEQ multiplex PCR; TCRdb's copy keeps in-frame clones and lacks some. The data hold over 650,000 clones, with 80% to 90% observed a single time. These sequences were also reported in another study, on human thymus T cells.

The sequencing sample was made of thymocytes. Receptors were obtained from a boy in the first two years of life with a congenital heart defect.

This rearrangement joins TRBV14 to TRBJ2-5; the D gene is possibly TRBD1 (5 bases). The J call may be wrong; the DNA end is better matched by TRBJ2-7. The CDR3 consists of 13 residues. Germline CDR1 and CDR2: SGHDN and FVKESK. The CDR3, as DNA: TGTGCCAGCAGCCAGTTCAGGGCAGACGAGCAGTACTTC. Encoded protein: CASSQFRADEQYF.

The rearrangement links TRBV5-5 to TRBJ1-6; the match to TRBD1 covers 7 bases. In germline, CDR1 is SGHKS, CDR2 YYEKEE (reference sequence). CDR3 length equals 15 residues. Unmatched junction bases numbered 8, after V lost 4 bases and J lost 7 bases. This chain's CDR3 is CASSDPGTVNSPLHF. The DNA of the CDR3 is TGTGCCAGCAGCGATCCCGGGACAGTAAATTCACCCCTCCACTTT.